Listed here are 32 T cell receptor beta chains from one sample, sequenced in a study of T cells in Graves' hyperthyroidism and ophthalmopathy (dated by TCRdb to the late 2010s). Library preparation was by multiplex PCR. For sequencing, an Illumina HiSeq 2000 was employed. Amplification of TCR beta CDR3 regions was carried out from RNA transcripts. The first round of RT-PCR for the TCR CDR3 was performed with the HTBI primer set and the Qiagen OneStep RT-PCR kit. Through fastp at Q25 and MiXCR, TCRdb rebuilt clones from the public reads, retaining in-frame beta chains. Each CDR3 protein gets just one entry, which takes the most common genes and DNA from the rows behind it. The sample contains roughly 700,000 distinct CDR3 sequences, approximately 15% of them found a single time. About 14% of the sample is held by the ten biggest clonotypes. The sample consisted of blood. These receptors all stem from a man in his fifties with Graves' hyperthyroidism.

The chain combines TRBV19 with TRBJ1-5; 10 bases are shared with TRBD1. The ends lost 5 bases at V and 7 bases at J; junction bases unmatched: 20. Germline loops: CDR1 LNHDA, CDR2 SQIVND (reference sequence). CDR3 size: 19 residues. The CDR3: CASSPFRDRGSWVPQPQHF. CDR3 sequence (DNA): TGTGCCAGTAGTCCATTCCGGGACAGGGGATCTTGGGTGCCCCAGCCCCAGCATTTT. The variable domain in full, with the rest retrieved from reference TRBV19 and TRBJ1-5, is DGGITQSPKYLFRKEGQNVTLSCEQNLNHDAMYWYRQDPGQGLRLIYYSQIVNDFQKGDIAEGYSVSREKKESFPLTVTSAQKNPTAFYLCASSPFRDRGSWVPQPQHFGDGTRLSIL.

In its sample, this clonotype was seen many times. The chain joins TRBV6-1 to TRBJ2-2, with a tentative D call TRBD2 (6 bases). Looked up from germline, CDR1 is MNHNS and CDR2 is SASEGT. This CDR3 is built from 12 residues. The ends were cut back, 10 bases at V and 7 bases at J, with 13 bases in the middle. The CDR3 sequence: CATRRDNGELFF. The CDR3 DNA sequence: TGTGCCACCCGGCGGGATAACGGGGAGCTGTTTTTT.

This chain joins TRBV20-1 and TRBJ2-7; D may be TRBD2 (6 bases). Trimming shortened V by 4 bases and J by 3 bases, and 22 bases separated the two germline ends. The CDR3 covers 16 residues. In germline, CDR1 is DFQATT, CDR2 SNEGSKA (reference sequence). The CDR3 coding sequence is TGCAGTGCTACCCATCGGGAGTGGGTTCTTTACTACGAGCAGTACTTC. Protein: CSATHREWVLYYEQYF.

The table lists this clonotype with a few counts. The chain has TRBV29-1 and TRBJ2-7; 12 nucleotides line up with TRBD1. In germline, CDR1 is SQVTM, CDR2 ANQGSEA. J gave up 3 bases and V 6 bases, and 6 bases lay outside the gene matches. This CDR3 is 14 amino acids long. CDR3 loop: CSVAGTGGLYEQYF. In DNA, the CDR3 is TGCAGCGTCGCCGGGACAGGGGGCCTCTACGAGCAGTACTTC.

This clonotype was recorded at least ten times. The CDR3 DNA follows: TGTGCCAGCTCGATATACGGACAGGGATCACCCCTCCACTTT. It codes for CASSIYGQGSPLHF. The J gene is TRBJ1-6, the V gene TRBV28, with 8 bases identical to TRBD1. After removal of 8 bases from V and 10 bases from J, the junction contained 10 bases not matched to a gene. Germline assignment: CDR1 MDHEN and CDR2 SYDVKM. This CDR3 region has 14 residues.

This clonotype has at least ten counts. CDR3 nucleotides: TGTGCCAGCAGTTCCTTAATAAGCTCCTACAATGAGCAGTTCTTC. Translated: CASSSLISSYNEQFF. The chain uses TRBV27 and TRBJ2-1; D is uncertain. Germline CDR1 MNHEY, CDR2 SMNVEV (reference sequence). The CDR3 contains 15 residues. Trimming removed 4 bases from V and 0 bases from J, with 10 bases in between.

In its sample, this clonotype was seen many times. CDR3 in amino acids: CASSQDGGVVNEQFF. The DNA for the CDR3 is TGTGCCAGCAGCCAAGATGGGGGAGTGGTCAATGAGCAGTTCTTC. The rearrangement joins TRBV3-1 to TRBJ2-1, with D perhaps given as TRBD1 or TRBD2 (5 bases each). V lost 0 bases, J lost 6 bases, and 12 bases lay in between. From germline, CDR1 is LGHDT and CDR2 YNNKEL (reference sequence). The CDR3 contains 15 residues.

Only a few counts were recorded for this clonotype. Lacking the conserved final phenylalanine or tryptophan, this CDR3 likely reflects a read error. The chain carries TRBV9 and TRBJ2-1; D gene uncertain. Trimming shortened V by 0 bases and J by 0 bases, and 10 bases separated the two germline ends. The V gene's germline CDR1 is SGDLS and CDR2 YYNGEE. This CDR3 contains 16 residues. CDR3 region: CASSVGLSHSYNEQFL. The CDR3 nucleotides are TGTGCCAGCAGCGTAGGACTCTCCCACTCCTACAATGAGCAGTTCCTC.

This clonotype was observed a handful of times. This chain uses TRBV28 with TRBJ2-1; 9 nucleotides agree with TRBD2. V lost 6 bases, J lost 7 bases, and 10 bases stayed unmatched. This CDR3 region has 15 residues. Germline V CDR1 and CDR2: MDHEN, SYDVKM. CDR3 sequence: CASSPPGLAFNEQFF. CDR3 nucleotide sequence: TGTGCCAGCAGCCCCCCCGGACTAGCGTTTAATGAGCAGTTCTTC.

The V and J genes are TRBV2 and TRBJ2-2, with D possibly being TRBD1 or TRBD2 (6 bases each). V dropped 5 bases and J dropped 6 bases, with 19 bases sitting between them. Germline V CDR1 and CDR2: SNHLY, FYNNEI. The CDR3 loop spans 16 amino acids. The CDR3 region is CASSYSTRGPPGELFF. The CDR3 DNA sequence: TGTGCCAGCAGTTATTCGACCCGGGGGCCCCCCGGGGAGCTGTTTTTT.

The chain joins TRBV29-1 to TRBJ2-7, with TRBD2 as a possible D gene (5 bases). The CDR3 contains 13 residues. CDR1 is SQVTM, CDR2 ANQGSEA, per germline. The ends were cut back, 1 base at V and 9 bases at J, with 16 bases in the middle. DNA for the CDR3: TGCAGCGTTGAAGGAGGGCAGTTCTTCGTGCAGTACTTC. This codes for CSVEGGQFFVQYF.

This clonotype showed up many times. The chain links TRBV27 to TRBJ2-7, with 11 bases fitting TRBD2. CDR1 and CDR2 from the germline V gene are MNHEY and SMNVEV (reference sequence). The ends lost 2 bases at V and 3 bases at J; junction bases unmatched: 9. The CDR3 is 17 amino acids. The CDR3 is CASSLLGLAGGRYEQYF. The CDR3 bases are TGTGCCAGCAGTTTACTCGGGCTAGCGGGAGGCCGCTACGAGCAGTACTTC.

This clonotype was counted ten times or more. V usage is TRBV28 and J usage is TRBJ2-1, with 7 bases lining up with TRBD1. V was clipped by 4 bases and J by 3 bases; unmatched bases: 6. Per germline, CDR1 MDHEN and CDR2 SYDVKM. The CDR3 has 15 residues. The CDR3 region is CASSSDRVDYNEQFF. The CDR3 DNA reads as TGTGCCAGCAGTTCTGACAGGGTAGACTACAATGAGCAGTTCTTC.

This clonotype was seen many times. J is TRBJ2-1 and V is TRBV2; D not certain. The germline gives CDR1 SNHLY, CDR2 FYNNEI. The CDR3 contains 14 residues. The ends were cut back, 6 bases at V and 4 bases at J, with 13 bases in the middle. CDR3 loop: CASSQSWVYNEQFF. The CDR3 bases are TGTGCCAGCAGCCAGAGTTGGGTATACAATGAGCAGTTCTTC.

This clonotype occurred many times. V and J are TRBV12-3 or TRBV12-4 and TRBJ1-6; 7 nucleotides agree with TRBD1. The ends lost 4 bases at V and 10 bases at J; junction bases unmatched: 7. The CDR3 spans 14 residues. CDR3 DNA sequence: TGTGCCAGCAGTTATTCCAGGGGGGACTCACCCCTCCACTTT. Translation: CASSYSRGDSPLHF.

This clonotype was seen repeatedly, ten times or more. The CDR3 DNA reads TGTGCCAGCAGTTTATCCTTGGGCTACCACTACGAGCAGTACTTC. This gives the protein CASSLSLGYHYEQYF. The chain recombines TRBV28 with TRBJ2-7; D is uncertain. V gave up 1 base and J gave up 3 bases, with 13 bases separating them. The CDR3 contains 15 residues. Germline lookup yields CDR1 MDHEN and CDR2 SYDVKM.

This clonotype was seen repeatedly, ten times or more. The chain recombines TRBV28 with TRBJ2-7; the D gene could be TRBD1 or TRBD2 (6 bases each). Between the trimmed V and J ends, which lost 10 bases and 2 bases, there was a span of 18 bases. The CDR3 runs 14 residues. Per the germline V gene, CDR1 is MDHEN and CDR2 is SYDVKM. The CDR3 sequence: CAILGGQGTYEQYF. DNA of the CDR3: TGTGCCATCCTAGGGGGGCAGGGAACCTACGAGCAGTACTTC.

The chain joins TRBV5-1 to TRBJ2-7; no reliable D call. V dropped 4 bases and J dropped 1 base, with 12 bases sitting between them. There are 14 residues in the CDR3. CDR1 is SGHRS, CDR2 YFSETQ, per germline. CDR3 sequence reads: CASSPTLGSYEQYF. The CDR3 coding sequence is TGCGCCAGCAGCCCGACCCTAGGTTCCTACGAGCAGTACTTC.

There are a few counts of this clonotype. The chain couples TRBV24-1 to TRBJ1-2; 9 nucleotides match TRBD1. This CDR3 spans 17 amino acids. Trimming removed 3 bases from V and 2 bases from J; junction bases left unmatched: 9. Germline CDR1 reads KGHDR; CDR2 reads SFDVKD. The CDR3 is CATSDPQDRGGNYGYTF. CDR3 nucleotide sequence: TGTGCCACCAGTGATCCCCAGGACAGGGGAGGCAACTATGGCTACACCTTC.

To note about this clonotype: It may be a read error: a sequence one base away is much more abundant. This rearrangement joins TRBV6-2 or TRBV6-3 to TRBJ2-5; possibly TRBD2 for D (6 bases). CDR3 length equals 16 residues. CDR1 is MNHEY, CDR2 SVGEGT, per germline. CDR3 sequence: CASSYSGRRATETPYF. The CDR3 region has the DNA TGTGCCAGCAGTTACTCGGGACGGAGGGCCACGGAGACCCCGTACTTC.

The CDR3 protein is CASSSTLGTGTGDTGELFF. The CDR3, as DNA: TGTGCCAGCAGCTCAACTTTGGGGACCGGGACAGGGGACACCGGGGAGCTGTTTTTT. The genes are TRBV14 and TRBJ2-2; 10 bases map to TRBD1. J gave up 3 bases and V 5 bases, and 15 bases lay outside the gene matches. The V gene's germline CDR1 is SGHDN and CDR2 FVKESK. The CDR3 is made up of 19 amino acids.

This clonotype occurred a few times. The chain carries TRBV9 and TRBJ2-5; TRBD2 aligns across 14 bases. The V gene end was trimmed by 3 bases and the J gene end by 4 bases; junction bases not matched to a gene: 8. This CDR3 has 17 amino acids. Germline CDR1 SGDLS, CDR2 YYNGEE. As DNA, the CDR3 is TGTGCCAGCAGCGGTGGGACTAGCGGGAGAGCCCGAGAGACCCAGTACTTC. Amino acids: CASSGGTSGRARETQYF.

This clonotype showed up just a few times. The gene calls are TRBV27 and TRBJ2-3; 8 bases match TRBD2. After removal of 5 bases from V and 7 bases from J, the junction contained 8 bases not matched to a gene. From germline, CDR1 is MNHEY and CDR2 SMNVEV (reference sequence). This CDR3 is built from 14 residues. The CDR3 sequence is CASSMSGSLNTQYF. Here the CDR3 DNA reads TGTGCCAGCAGTATGAGCGGGAGTTTAAATACGCAGTATTTT.

This clonotype was detected a few times. The CDR3 is CASSPVAGQTSYEQYF. The CDR3 DNA is TGTGCCAGCTCACCGGTAGCGGGACAGACTTCCTACGAGCAGTACTTC. V usage is TRBV18 and J usage is TRBJ2-7, with D perhaps matching TRBD2 (8 bases). Germline CDR1 and CDR2: KGHSH and LQKENI. The CDR3 totals 16 residues. V lost 3 bases and J 1 base, leaving 16 bases between the germline ends.

This clonotype was seen ten or more times. The chain is built from TRBV29-1 and TRBJ1-1; no firm D call. Germline V gene data show CDR1 as SQVTM and CDR2 as ANQGSEA. This CDR3 region has 15 residues. Trimming cost V 3 bases and J 5 bases, with 19 bases left between them. In nucleotides, the CDR3 is TGCAGCGTTGACGCCTCAGGCCTAACGCGGACTGAAGCTTTCTTT. Its protein product is CSVDASGLTRTEAFF.

This clonotype has just one count. A much larger clone is a single base away; this may be a read error. This chain uses TRBV20-1 with TRBJ2-1; D is ambiguous. This CDR3 region has 12 residues. Trimming stripped 0 bases from V and 8 bases from J, with 8 bases between. The germline V gene has CDR1 DFQATT and CDR2 SNEGSKA (reference sequence). Here the CDR3 reads CSARDGHDEQFF. The CDR3 region has the DNA TGCAGTGCTAGAGATGGGCACGATGAGCAGTTCTTC.

This clonotype was seen a few times. V usage is TRBV4-2 and J usage is TRBJ2-7; TRBD2 agrees at 7 bases. CDR1 and CDR2 from the germline V gene are LGHNA and YNFKEQ. Trimming at V came to 5 bases and at J to 0 bases, leaving 13 bases not matched to a gene. CDR3 length equals 17 residues. The CDR3 DNA reads TGTGCCAGCAGCTCCTCCCCGGGACTACCTTCCTCCTACGAGCAGTACTTC. As protein: CASSSSPGLPSSYEQYF.

Ten or more counts support this clonotype. The rearrangement joins TRBV5-1 to TRBJ1-1; weak D call: TRBD1 (6 bases). Germline V gene sequence: CDR1 SGHRS, CDR2 YFSETQ. V dropped 4 bases and J dropped 7 bases, with 17 bases sitting between them. The CDR3 has 14 residues. The CDR3 here is CASSGTQGYDEAFF. The DNA for the CDR3 is TGCGCCAGCAGCGGTACTCAGGGGTACGATGAAGCTTTCTTT.

This clonotype was seen a few times. The chain employs TRBV3-1 and TRBJ2-5; a weak D match, TRBD2 (5 bases). The CDR3 has 12 amino acids. Germline values: CDR1 LGHDT, CDR2 YNNKEL (reference sequence). Deletions cut 3 bases from V and 7 bases from J, with 9 bases between. CDR3 coding DNA: TGTGCCAGCAGCCATACCGAGGGGACCCAGTACTTC. It codes for CASSHTEGTQYF.

The V call is TRBV19, the J call TRBJ1-5, with TRBD1 matching 7 bases. The CDR3 consists of 14 residues. Germline CDR1 is LNHDA and CDR2 is SQIVND (reference sequence). V shed 5 bases, J shed 3 bases, and the junction held 4 bases outside the gene matches. CDR3 protein: CASSLRGYNQPQHF. Written as DNA, the CDR3 is TGTGCCAGTAGTCTCAGGGGGTACAATCAGCCCCAGCATTTT.

This clonotype has a handful of counts. The chain couples TRBV27 to TRBJ2-1; D is undetermined. This CDR3 comprises 15 residues. Germline V gene lookup returns CDR1 MNHEY and CDR2 SMNVEV (reference sequence). With 7 bases removed from V and 1 base from J, the gap between germline ends came to 14 bases. This CDR3 is CASILSVPSYNEQFF. Written as DNA, the CDR3 is TGTGCCAGCATTCTGTCAGTCCCATCCTACAATGAGCAGTTCTTC.

The genes are TRBV28 and TRBJ2-3; no clear D. V lost 6 bases and J 3 bases, leaving 10 bases between the germline ends. The V gene's germline CDR1 is MDHEN and CDR2 SYDVKM. The CDR3 is made up of 13 amino acids. This CDR3 is CASSSLWTDTQYF. The CDR3 bases are TGTGCCAGCAGCTCATTGTGGACAGATACGCAGTATTTT. The whole variable domain, remainder taken from reference TRBV28 and TRBJ2-3, is DVKVTQSSRYLVKRTGEKVFLECVQDMDHENMFWYRQDPGLGLRLIYFSYDVKMKEKGDIPEGYSVSREKKERFSLILESASTNQTSMYLCASSSLWTDTQYFGPGTRLTVL.